Sequencing of this TCR beta chain was carried out in a study of blood T cells in healthy people across ages. Regarding the study as a whole: Diversity estimates from one million T cells were considered underestimates.

As regards this clonotype: Its antigen is as yet unknown.

CDR1 is SGHRS, CDR2 YFSETQ, per germline. The CDR3 consists of 16 residues. Using a J-beta primer mix together with a sample-barcoded 5' primer, a second PCR was run for 7 to 11 cycles. TCRdb re-derived calls from the 5' RACE reads in MiXCR, one entry per CDR3 protein. The sample holds more than 800,000 distinct CDR3 sequences; under 55% are singletons and the top ten take about 19%. This sequence originates from a woman aged 55 to 70 in good health. The V call is TRBV5-1, the J call TRBJ2-4, with D maybe TRBD1 (6 bases). The end of the DNA aligns better with TRBJ2-7, so the J call may be wrong. Sequencing was done on a sample of blood. The CDR3 DNA reads TGCGCCAGCAGCTTGGTGGTACAGGGTGGGTCCTACGAGCAGTACTTC. This encodes CASSLVVQGGSYEQYF.